This T cell receptor beta chain stems from a study of regulatory T cells in long-lasting Graves disease. Whole-study findings and limits: Because few samples were included, accuracy may have been lower.

This clonotype was picked up many times. The antigen is undetermined. Germline V gene lookup returns CDR1 LGHNT and CDR2 FRNRAP. The V and J ends lost 1 base and 8 bases respectively, with 9 bases between them. The CDR3 runs to 14 residues. iRepertoire HTBI primers and Arm-PCR of CDR3 regions built TCR beta libraries. TCRdb itself ran the multiplex PCR reads through MiXCR, one entry per CDR3 protein. Found here are hundreds of thousands of distinct CDR3 sequences, roughly a sixth of them singletons; the top ten hold just under 25%. Specified time point: newly diagnosed GD, antithyroid drugs for less than 3 months. PBMC RNA served as the TCR library source. This sample was also put to use in a study of T cells in Graves' hyperthyroidism and ophthalmopathy. That paper states: TCR CDR3 regions were first amplified by RT-PCR with HTBI primers. The model foresaw ophthalmopathy a median 6.5 months prior to onset.

The rearrangement joins TRBV12-5 to TRBJ1-6; a possible D gene is TRBD1 (5 bases). Sequenced material: peripheral blood mononuclear cells (PBMCs), taken at new diagnosis, from a patient treated with antithyroid drugs. The TCR comes from a woman aged 40 to 65 with Graves disease. CDR3: CASGLGQTYSPLHF. The CDR3, as DNA: TGTGCTAGTGGTTTGGGACAGACCTATTCACCCCTCCACTTT.